This T cell receptor (beta chain) was recorded in a study of post-analysis software for immune sequencing data. The library was made from cDNA and included unique molecular identifiers. TCRdb redid the calling of the PCR reads with MiXCR, one entry per CDR3 protein. The sample consists of roughly 700,000 distinct CDR3 sequences, less than 35% of them appearing once. The study, taken as a whole, reports: Significantly lower normalized Chao1 diversity was found in patients with multiple sclerosis relative to controls. Five TRBV segments were more frequent in patients than controls; TRBV5-6, TRBV5-1 and TRBV20-1 belonged to this group. When the samples were clustered directly with F measure, those that had been prepared in the same batch showed strong co-clustering.

Between the trimmed V and J ends, which lost 2 bases and 3 bases, there was a span of 10 bases. This CDR3 contains 14 residues. Germline V gives CDR1 SGHTA, CDR2 FQGNSA. Worth noting for this clonotype: Antigen unknown.

The specimen was blood. The chain joins TRBV7-2 to TRBJ1-1; D is ambiguous. This sequence originates from a girl aged 5-17 years with multiple sclerosis. This CDR3 reads CASSLIVIDTEAFF. For the CDR3, the DNA is TGTGCCAGCAGCTTAATTGTTATCGACACTGAAGCTTTCTTT.